The 6 T cell receptor beta chains below were found in one sample sequenced in a study of T cell responses to AZD1222 COVID-19 vaccine. Only in-frame clones appear in the TCRdb table, and some are missing; sequencing was by immunoSEQ multiplex PCR. The table has around 200,000 clones, 70% to 90% seen once; the top ten hold approximately 0.5%. Specimen: peripheral blood, collected on day 0 of AZD1222 vaccination. These receptors were taken from an adult in good health.

V and J are TRBV5-4 and TRBJ2-7; 7 positions match TRBD2. Trimming cost V 1 base and J 6 bases; bases outside gene matches: 10. Germline V gene sequence: CDR1 SGHNT, CDR2 YYREEE (reference sequence). The CDR3 has 15 residues. The CDR3 coding sequence is TGTGCCAGCAGCTTGAGCGCTAGCGGAACGTCCGAGCAGTACTTC. Its translation: CASSLSASGTSEQYF.

This chain connects TRBV6-5 to TRBJ1-3, with D unclear. Between the trimmed V and J ends, which lost 0 bases and 0 bases, there was a span of 9 bases. The CDR3 consists of 16 residues. The germline CDR1 and CDR2 sequences are MNHEY and SVGAGI. CDR3 sequence: CASSYSAASSGNTIYF. The CDR3 DNA is TGTGCCAGCAGTTACTCGGCGGCCTCCTCTGGAAACACCATATATTTT.

The count of this clone is one. V is TRBV27 and J is TRBJ2-7; 9 positions agree with TRBD1. V trimming: 3 bases; J trimming: 1 base; junction bases outside the gene matches: 1. CDR3 size: 14 residues. Germline-derived CDR1 and CDR2 are MNHEY and SMNVEV (reference sequence). The CDR3 sequence is CASSLGQGSYEQYF. Here the CDR3 DNA reads TGTGCCAGCAGTTTGGGACAGGGATCCTACGAGCAGTACTTC.

V usage is TRBV29-1 and J usage is TRBJ1-1; D ambiguous. This CDR3 contains 13 residues. V shed 0 bases and J shed 3 bases, with 8 bases lying between them. Germline-derived CDR1 and CDR2 are SQVTM and ANQGSEA. DNA for the CDR3: TGCAGCGTTGAAGATGGGGTAGACACTGAAGCTTTCTTT. This sequence encodes CSVEDGVDTEAFF.

The rearrangement uses TRBV6-4 and TRBJ1-2; D is ambiguous. V was shortened by 0 bases and J by 8 bases, with 16 bases between the two germline ends. The CDR3 extends over 15 amino acids. Per germline, CDR1 MRHNA and CDR2 SNTAGT. DNA for the CDR3: TGTGCCAGCAGTGACTCGGGAAGCCCGGGTTCCGGCTACACCTTC. This codes for CASSDSGSPGSGYTF.

The chain carries TRBV14 and TRBJ2-5; the D call may be TRBD1 or TRBD2 (5 bases each). Trimming stripped 1 base from V and 9 bases from J, with 12 bases between. CDR3 length: 13 amino acids. The V gene's germline CDR1 is SGHDN and CDR2 FVKESK. The CDR3 reads CASSQGVGRAQYF. For the CDR3, the DNA is TGTGCCAGCAGCCAAGGTGTGGGGCGGGCCCAGTACTTC.